The sequence of this T cell receptor (beta chain) was determined in a study of T cell responses to AZD1222 COVID-19 vaccine (dated by TCRdb to the early 2020s). Regarding the research as a whole: A total of over 230 trial participants underwent TCR sequencing, of whom 200 to 220 had received two doses of AZD1222 and about 25 had received two doses of the MenACWY control vaccine. Trial participants were enrolled by age into 18-55, 56-69 and 70-plus year subgroups, with approximately 150, 30 and 60 TCR-sequenced participants respectively.

The paper's findings and limits, for the study overall: Spike-specific TCR breadth and depth rose significantly after two AZD1222 doses compared with day 0 and with MenACWY recipients. Reportedly, close to half of the unique spike-specific TCRs recognized epitopes lying outside the regions that are mutated in the B.1.351 and B.1.1.7 variants. Participants were mostly white British and included more females than males, and it was suggested by the authors that clonal diversity may have been underestimated. No day 14 peak-response samples were available, so repertoires were characterized only after the peak T cell response. Conclusions about previously exposed vaccinees were limited because only five to seven AZD1222 recipients were SARS-CoV-2 seropositive at baseline. The 56-69-year group was small, and its depth increase did not reach significance, likely because of low power. CD4 TCRs associated with the vaccine covered the entire spike protein, and the dominant responses were in regions 160-218 and 743-854.

Per the publication, the time point label means: about 28 days (+/-7) after the second vaccine dose. Because spike-specific TCR depth and breadth did not differ between the two schedules, AZD1222 recipients who got a second dose at roughly 4 weeks were pooled with those who got a second dose at roughly 12 weeks. The vaccinee samples were drawn from two UK trials, COV001 and COV002, one of which was a single-blind randomized controlled phase 2/3 trial testing AZD1222 (ChAdOx1 nCoV-19) in healthy adults. Trial participant PBMC samples were collected at day 0 and day 28 after the second dose for TCRbeta chain sequencing. Turning to this clone: Which antigen it targets is not known. Base-call qualities are not available, and no considerably larger clone is one nucleotide away.

The CDR3 regions of human TCRbeta chains were analyzed by immunosequencing. The study's own analysis went as follows. Repertoire TCRs were checked for matches against a reference library of SARS-CoV-2-specific TCRs that had been generated using the MIRA antigen-specificity platform. Breadth was defined as the fraction of unique TCRs that were SARS-CoV-2-associated. Depth was defined as the fraction of total T cells that were SARS-CoV-2-associated. Each spike-specific TCR was assigned to its reactive spike region and to a CD4 or CD8 class using the MIRA data. Log10-transformed breadth and depth values were compared by one-way ANOVA with Sidak's multiple comparisons tests. TCRdb holds this immuneACCESS table with in-frame rearrangements only. Some clones are missing; in checked studies, unresolved V genes explain under half, and the rest has no known cause. The V and J calls and clone size were taken over from that table, and D and trimming were inferred from the DNA. This sample gives some 63,000 clones in total; roughly 89% of them show up just once. The ten largest make up roughly 6.1% of the sample.

The TCR originated in an adult who received the AZD1222 COVID-19 vaccine. This material consisted of peripheral blood, taken 28 days after the second AZD1222 dose.

The nucleotide sequence reads TGCGCCAGCAGCTTCCGCGGTACGAATGAAAAACTGTTTTTT. The resulting protein is CASSFRGTNEKLFF. Rearrangement joined TRBV5-1 to TRBJ1-4, with no D gene named confidently. There are 14 amino acids in the CDR3, from cysteine to phenylalanine inclusive. CDR3 DNA is the only sequence kept; it has 42 bases, read in frame from the first base. CDR1 and CDR2, per the germline V gene, are SGHRS and YFSETQ. V lost 2 bases and J lost 5 bases; the stretch between them is 10 bases long.